These T cell receptor beta chains were read from a single sample in a study of blood T cell repertoires in COVID-19. Libraries were prepared by immunoSEQ multiplex PCR; TCRdb keeps only in-frame clonotypes and omits some of them. This table holds around 200,000 clones, about four fifths found once. The sequencing sample was made of peripheral blood. These TCRs come from a woman in her forties or fifties with acute or convalescent COVID-19. Each CDR3 is given with its conserved first and last residue. The order of the fields is D gene, V gene, J gene, clone size, CDR3 protein, CDR3 DNA. A D gene is named only where the DNA matches it firmly. Clone sizes are given selectively: once, few, many, or a class where the clone is expanded.

TRBD1	TRBV6-5	TRBJ1-6	NA	CASSPDRVGRSPLHF	TGTGCCAGCAGCCCCGACAGGGTGGGGCGTTCACCCCTCCACTTT
TRBD1	TRBV5-6	TRBJ1-1	NA	CASSLGPTGRGTEAFF	TGTGCCAGCAGCTTGGGCCCGACAGGGCGAGGCACTGAAGCTTTCTTT
NA	TRBV28	TRBJ1-4	few	CASSPFAGGANEKLFF	TGTGCCAGCAGTCCCTTCGCGGGGGGGGCTAATGAAAAACTGTTTTTT
NA	TRBV7-2	TRBJ1-2	NA	CASSPGDYGYTF	TGTGCCAGCAGCCCCGGTGACTATGGCTACACCTTC
TRBD2	TRBV7-2	TRBJ2-1	NA	CASSSLAGGYNEQFF	TGTGCCAGCAGCTCCCTAGCGGGCGGCTACAATGAGCAGTTCTTC
TRBD1	TRBV12-5	TRBJ2-5	NA	CASGLRQGVANEETQYF	TGTGCTAGTGGTTTGAGACAGGGGGTAGCAAACGAAGAGACCCAGTACTTC
NA	TRBV6-5	TRBJ2-2	NA	CASRDGGANTGELFF	TGTGCCAGCAGAGACGGGGGAGCGAACACCGGGGAGCTGTTTTTT
NA	TRBV24-1	TRBJ2-6	NA	CATSDQSHRSGANVLTF	TGTGCCACCAGTGATCAGAGCCACAGATCTGGGGCCAACGTCCTGACTTTC
TRBD1	TRBV10-2	TRBJ2-7	once	CASRGGTGSYEQYF	TGCGCCAGCAGGGGCGGGACAGGCTCCTACGAGCAGTACTTC
TRBD2	TRBV19	TRBJ2-1	NA	CASSYGGRSNYNEQFF	TGTGCCAGTAGTTACGGCGGGAGGTCCAACTACAATGAGCAGTTCTTC